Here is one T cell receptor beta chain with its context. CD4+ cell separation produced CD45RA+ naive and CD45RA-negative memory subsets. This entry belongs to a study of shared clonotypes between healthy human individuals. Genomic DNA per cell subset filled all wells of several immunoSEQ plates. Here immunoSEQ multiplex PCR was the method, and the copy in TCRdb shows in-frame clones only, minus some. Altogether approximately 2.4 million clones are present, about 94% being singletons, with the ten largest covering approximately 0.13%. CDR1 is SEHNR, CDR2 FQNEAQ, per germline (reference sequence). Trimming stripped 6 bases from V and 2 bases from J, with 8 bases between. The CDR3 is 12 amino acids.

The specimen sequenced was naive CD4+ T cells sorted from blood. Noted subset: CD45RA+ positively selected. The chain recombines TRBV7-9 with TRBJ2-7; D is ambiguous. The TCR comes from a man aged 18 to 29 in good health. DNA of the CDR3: TGTGCCAGCAGGGGCAACACCTACGAGCAGTACTTC. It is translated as CASRGNTYEQYF.